The 23 T cell receptor beta chains given below trace back to one sample, sequenced in a study of OX40 agonist ivuxolimab in advanced cancers. This table comes from immunoSEQ multiplex PCR, and its TCRdb copy is limited to in-frame clones, with some not included. The top ten clones hold around 10% of a sample with tens of thousands of clones, approximately 91% of them seen once. The specimen comprised CD4+ or CD8+ T cells sorted from blood, sampled in a trial of the OX40 agonist ivuxolimab. The source of these receptors is an adult with an advanced solid tumor such as melanoma, head and neck, liver or kidney cancer.

The rearrangement links TRBV10-1 to TRBJ2-7, with D maybe TRBD1 (6 bases). Per germline, CDR1 WNHNN and CDR2 SYGVQD (reference sequence). This CDR3 has 13 residues. V lost 3 bases and J lost 6, with 12 bases in between. CDR3 residues: CASSESQGSEQYV. DNA for the CDR3: TGCGCCAGCAGTGAAAGTCAGGGGTCCGAGCAGTACGTC.

The rearrangement joins TRBV5-5 to TRBJ2-7; TRBD1 aligns across 9 bases. Trimming at V came to 0 bases and at J to 2 bases, leaving 3 bases not matched to a gene. Germline-derived CDR1 and CDR2 are SGHKS and YYEKEE (reference sequence). The CDR3 runs to 15 residues. CDR3 DNA sequence: TGTGCCAGCAGCTTGGGGACAGGGGCGACCTACGAGCAGTACGTC. Protein product: CASSLGTGATYEQYV.

CDR3 sequence reads: CASSLMGADEQFF. The CDR3 DNA is TGTGCCAGCAGCTTAATGGGGGCAGATGAGCAGTTCTTC. This chain connects TRBV7-9 to TRBJ2-1; D is perhaps TRBD1 (6 bases). The CDR3 runs to 13 residues. Germline CDR1 SEHNR, CDR2 FQNEAQ (reference sequence). The ends were cut back, 2 bases at V and 8 bases at J, with 10 bases in the middle. The complete variable domain, with remaining parts taken from reference TRBV7-9 and TRBJ2-1, reads DTGVSQNPRHKITKRGQNVTFRCDPISEHNRLYWYRQTLGQGPEFLTYFQNEAQLEKSRLLSDRFSAERPKGSFSTLEIQRTEQGDSAMYLCASSLMGADEQFFGPGTRLTVL.

This clone was counted a single time. V gene TRBV5-1 combines with J gene TRBJ2-5; 8 bases match TRBD1. CDR1 is SGHRS and CDR2 is YFSETQ in the germline V gene. The CDR3 has 15 residues. Unmatched junction bases numbered 10, after V lost 4 bases and J lost 5 bases. The chain's CDR3 is CASSREDRVGETQYF. The CDR3 bases are TGCGCCAGCAGCCGAGAGGACAGGGTGGGGGAGACCCAGTACTTC.

This chain links TRBV19 with TRBJ1-1; 11 bases are shared with TRBD1. Germline CDR1 is LNHDA and CDR2 is SQIVND (reference sequence). CDR3 length: 16 residues. J was trimmed by 4 bases and V by 4 bases; bases with no gene match: 8. The CDR3 DNA follows: TGTGCCAGTAGTACCGGACAGGGGGCTCGTAGCACTGAAGCTTTCTTT. This sequence encodes CASSTGQGARSTEAFF.

This clone is classed as medium-sized. The chain links TRBV7-9 to TRBJ1-1; possible D gene TRBD1, 5 bases. The CDR3 totals 14 residues. The germline V and J ends were trimmed by 6 bases and 0 bases, with 11 bases remaining between them. Looked up from germline, CDR1 is SEHNR and CDR2 is FQNEAQ (reference sequence). CDR3 sequence: CASRQDSLNTEAFF. The CDR3 DNA follows: TGTGCCAGCAGACAAGACAGCTTGAACACTGAAGCTTTCTTT.

The chain carries TRBV6-1 and TRBJ2-1, with 11 nucleotides matching TRBD1. The CDR3 covers 15 residues. Unmatched junction bases numbered 2, after V lost 4 bases and J lost 3 bases. Germline CDR1 MNHNS, CDR2 SASEGT. The CDR3: CASSVDRGLYNEQFF. The CDR3 region has the DNA TGTGCCAGCAGTGTGGACAGGGGGCTCTACAATGAGCAGTTCTTC.

The chain uses TRBV7-6 and TRBJ2-1; D is possibly TRBD1 (5 bases). CDR1 is SGHVS, CDR2 FNYEAQ, per germline. The V and J ends lost 5 bases and 3 bases respectively, with 17 bases between them. The CDR3 length is 16 residues. In DNA, the CDR3 is TGTGCCAGCAGCCCGACGGTAGGGGCTGACTACAATGAGCAGTTCTTC. It yields the protein CASSPTVGADYNEQFF.

The gene calls are TRBV11-2 and TRBJ1-2; a possible D gene is TRBD1 (6 bases). Trimming took off 1 base at V and 8 bases at J, with 23 bases between the two ends. In germline, CDR1 is SGHAT, CDR2 FQNNGV. The CDR3 sequence is 17 residues long. In DNA form, the CDR3 reads TGTGCCAGCAGCTTAGTGGGGGCAGGTCGGGTCTATGGAGGCTACACCTTC. This codes for CASSLVGAGRVYGGYTF. The entire variable domain, with the rest obtained from reference TRBV11-2 and TRBJ1-2, is as follows: EAGVAQSPRYKIIEKRQSVAFWCNPISGHATLYWYQQILGQGPKLLIQFQNNGVVDDSQLPKDRFSAERLKGVDSTLKIQPAKLEDSAVYLCASSLVGAGRVYGGYTFGSGTRLTVV.

The J gene is TRBJ2-7, the V gene TRBV4-3; no firm D call. In germline, CDR1 is LGHNA, CDR2 YSLEER. V lost 1 base to trimming and J lost 3 bases, with 16 bases between them. CDR3 length equals 16 residues. The CDR3 region has the DNA TGCGCCAGCAGCCAAGTTTTTGGGTCCGTAGTCTACGAGCAGTACTTC. Encoded protein: CASSQVFGSVVYEQYF.

The chain links TRBV19 to TRBJ2-7; D gene ambiguous. The CDR3 runs 15 residues. The ends were cut back, 5 bases at V and 0 bases at J, with 14 bases in the middle. Germline CDR1 and CDR2: LNHDA and SQIVND (reference sequence). The CDR3 sequence is CASSPTTALSYEQYF. The CDR3 DNA reads as TGTGCCAGTAGTCCAACGACTGCCCTCTCCTACGAGCAGTACTTC.

For this clone: Other DNA sequences within the sample encode an identical CDR3. The J gene is TRBJ2-7, the V gene TRBV4-3; a weak D match, TRBD1 (6 bases). Trimming shortened V by 0 bases and J by 4 bases, and 7 bases separated the two germline ends. Germline lookup yields CDR1 LGHNA and CDR2 YSLEER. The CDR3 contains 13 residues. The CDR3 DNA follows: TGCGCCAGCAGCCAAGACAGGGGTTACGAGCAGTACTTC. This encodes CASSQDRGYEQYF.

The chain is built from TRBV6-5 and TRBJ1-3; D may be TRBD1 (6 bases). CDR1 MNHEY and CDR2 SVGAGI come from the germline V gene. V gave up 4 bases and J gave up 8 bases, with 12 bases separating them. This CDR3 has 13 residues. The CDR3, as DNA: TGTGCCAGCAGTTCGGGGGCGCCGGACACCATATATTTT. This translates into CASSSGAPDTIYF.

The chain uses TRBV11-1 and TRBJ2-1, with D perhaps being TRBD1 or TRBD2 (5 bases each). The CDR3 spans 13 residues. Germline V CDR1 and CDR2: SGHAT, FQDESV (reference sequence). V dropped 1 base and J dropped 7 bases, with 8 bases sitting between them. The CDR3 DNA is TGTGCCAGCAGCTTAGAATGGGGGAATGAGCAGTTCTTC. The encoded protein is CASSLEWGNEQFF.

This clone was counted a few times. This chain's CDR3 is CASRWDRGSDEQYF. DNA of the CDR3: TGTGCCAGCAGGTGGGACAGGGGGTCCGACGAGCAGTACTTC. The chain recombines TRBV5-5 with TRBJ2-7; 11 bases match TRBD1. The CDR3 totals 14 residues. The V gene end was trimmed by 5 bases and the J gene end by 5 bases; junction bases not matched to a gene: 6. Germline lookup yields CDR1 SGHKS and CDR2 YYEKEE (reference sequence).

The rearrangement joins TRBV5-1 to TRBJ2-2; TRBD2 agrees at 11 bases. Germline CDR1 and CDR2: SGHRS and YFSETQ. This CDR3 has 19 amino acids. V dropped 0 bases and J dropped 6; count of bases not matched to a gene: 13. CDR3 in DNA: TGCGCCAGCAGCTTGGGGCTAGCGGGAGGATATGATAAGGCCGGGGAGCTGTTTTTT. This gives the protein CASSLGLAGGYDKAGELFF.

The rearrangement links TRBV5-1 to TRBJ1-1; 9 bases agree with TRBD1. The CDR3 extends over 16 amino acids. J was trimmed by 0 bases and V by 0 bases; bases with no gene match: 3. The germline V gene encodes CDR1 SGHRS and CDR2 YFSETQ. CDR3 loop: CASSLGTGVMNTEAFF. In DNA form, the CDR3 reads TGCGCCAGCAGCTTGGGGACAGGGGTGATGAACACTGAAGCTTTCTTT.

This rearrangement joins TRBV7-9 to TRBJ1-2; D not certain. CDR1 and CDR2 from the germline V gene are SEHNR and FQNEAQ (reference sequence). CDR3 length: 14 residues. V was trimmed by 11 bases and J by 5 bases, leaving 21 bases between them. The CDR3, as DNA: TGTGCCGGATCATTACCGACGGGAGGGTATGGCTACACCTTC. Its translation: CAGSLPTGGYGYTF.

The rearrangement links TRBV30 to TRBJ2-3; TRBD2 matches at 8 bases. Germline loops: CDR1 GTSNPN, CDR2 SVGIG (reference sequence). The CDR3 is 16 residues long. Losses at the gene ends were 0 bases for V and 3 bases for J; bases not matched to a gene: 8. The CDR3 sequence: CAWSVLGLASTDTQYF. In DNA form, the CDR3 reads TGTGCCTGGAGTGTACTCGGACTAGCCAGTACAGATACGCAGTATTTT. Complete variable domain (other parts from reference TRBV30 and TRBJ2-3): SQTIHQWPATLVQPVGSPLSLECTVEGTSNPNLYWYRQAAGRGLQLLFYSVGIGQISSEVPQNLSASRPQDRQFILSSKKLLLSDSGFYLCAWSVLGLASTDTQYFGPGTRLTVL.

DNA for the CDR3: TGCGCCAGCAGCCCCCCGGGACAGGGAAATGAGCAGTTCTTC. Residues: CASSPPGQGNEQFF. The chain is built from TRBV4-1 and TRBJ2-1; TRBD1 agrees at 9 bases. Trimming cost V 4 bases and J 7 bases; bases outside gene matches: 5. This CDR3 region has 14 residues. Germline assignment: CDR1 MGHRA and CDR2 YSYEKL.

The V and J genes are TRBV6-6 and TRBJ2-5; D gene ambiguous. The ends were cut back, 0 bases at V and 2 bases at J, with 7 bases in the middle. Germline CDR1 MNHNY, CDR2 SVGAGI (reference sequence). This CDR3 region has 14 residues. This CDR3 is CASSYSGSQETQYF. For the CDR3, the DNA is TGTGCCAGCAGTTACTCCGGCTCGCAAGAGACCCAGTACTTC.

This clone was seen a handful of times. The rearrangement joins TRBV20-1 to TRBJ1-1, with D possibly matching TRBD1 (5 bases). Trimming took off 3 bases at V and 5 bases at J, with 7 bases between the two ends. CDR1 DFQATT and CDR2 SNEGSKA come from the germline V gene (reference sequence). CDR3 length: 11 amino acids. The CDR3 sequence: CSASWGTEAFF. CDR3 nucleotides: TGCAGTGCTAGTTGGGGGACTGAAGCTTTCTTT.

V and J are TRBV11-1 and TRBJ2-2; D gene unclear. V lost 5 bases and J 10 bases, leaving 14 bases between the germline ends. The CDR3 has 13 amino acids. CDR1 is SGHAT, CDR2 FQDESV, per germline (reference sequence). The CDR3 sequence: CASSPGPILELFF. For the CDR3, the DNA is TGTGCCAGCAGCCCAGGACCGATTTTGGAGCTGTTTTTT. Drawing the rest from reference TRBV11-1 and TRBJ2-2, the complete variable domain is EAEVAQSPRYKITEKSQAVAFWCDPISGHATLYWYRQILGQGPELLVQFQDESVVDDSQLPKDRFSAERLKGVDSTLKIQPAELGDSAMYLCASSPGPILELFFGEGSRLTVL.